The clone carrying this T cell receptor (beta chain) has only one observation. Under the authors' procedure: Amplification with reference gene primers provided the estimates of nucleated cell counts. Sequencing used immunoSEQ multiplex PCR; TCRdb keeps in-frame clones, though not all of them. That table supplies the V and J calls and clone size; D and trimming were determined from the DNA. The profile shows some 170,000 clones, roughly 90% of them singletons. The CDR3 is 14 residues long. V was shortened by 4 bases and J by 4 bases, with 13 bases between the two germline ends. The V gene's germline CDR1 is SGHDN and CDR2 FVKESK. These data are taken from a study of blood T cell repertoires in COVID-19. The wider study: Italy, Spain and the United States were the sources of the convalescent and acute COVID-19 samples. Sources were T cells, B-cell-depleted T cells, or PBMCs; the material itself was cDNA or gDNA.

The TCR sequence derives from a man aged 60 to 69 with active or convalescent COVID-19. What was sequenced was peripheral blood. V gene TRBV14 combines with J gene TRBJ1-1, with D maybe TRBD1 (6 bases). The CDR3 coding sequence is TGTGCCAGCAGCCCTCCGGGACACCTCACTGAAGCTTTCTTT. Translation: CASSPPGHLTEAFF.